This T cell receptor (beta chain) was recovered during a study of molecular identifiers for immune sequencing clone quantification. Turning to the study itself: Replicate RNA came from approximately 20,000 or 100,000 naive CD8 cells and was split five ways, and four parts were sequenced.

The ends were cut back, 5 bases at V and 0 bases at J, with 15 bases in the middle. This CDR3 is 15 amino acids long. Germline CDR1 reads GTSNPN; CDR2 reads SVGIG (reference sequence). A single record per CDR3 protein comes from TCRdb applying MiXCR to the PCR reads. The repertoire holds about half a million distinct CDR3 sequences, with about 22% as singletons. This sequence originates from a human donor in good health. Some libraries in this study had Jurkat cell RNA spiked in. Sequenced input: naive CD8+ T cells from blood, with Jurkat cell RNA spiked in. Subset noted: FACS-sorted CD8+CD4-CCR7+CD45RA+ naive T cells. The chain is built from TRBV30 and TRBJ2-3; D tentatively reads TRBD1 or TRBD2 (5 bases each). CDR3 sequence: CAWAVGGASTDTQYF. The CDR3 nucleotides read TGTGCCTGGGCAGTTGGGGGAGCTAGCACAGATACGCAGTATTTT.